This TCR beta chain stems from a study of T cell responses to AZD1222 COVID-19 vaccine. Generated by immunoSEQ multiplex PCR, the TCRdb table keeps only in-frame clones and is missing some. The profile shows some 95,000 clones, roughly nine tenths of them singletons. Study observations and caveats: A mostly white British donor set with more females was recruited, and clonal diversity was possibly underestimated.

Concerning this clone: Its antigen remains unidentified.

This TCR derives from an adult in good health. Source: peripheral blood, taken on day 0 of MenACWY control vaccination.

CDR3 nucleotides: TGTGCCAGCAGACGACCTCTAGCCTCAAGCACAGATACGCAGTATTTT. Translating it yields CASRRPLASSTDTQYF. The V call is TRBV6-6, the J call TRBJ2-3; perhaps TRBD2 as D (5 bases). CDR1 is MNHNY and CDR2 is SVGAGI in the germline V gene (reference sequence). The CDR3 runs to 16 residues. Trimming pared 6 bases from V and 0 bases from J, leaving 16 bases between.